The source of this TCR beta chain is a study of blood T cells in healthy people across ages. The study, taken as a whole, reports: Diversity estimates from one million T cells were considered underestimates.

Alongside a J-beta primer mix, a sample-barcoded 5' primer served in a second PCR lasting about 7 to 12 cycles. Each single sample gave us at least 2.5 million CDR3-containing paired-end reads. TCRdb fed the 5' RACE reads into MiXCR, producing one record per CDR3 protein. The sample carries approximately 2,000,000 distinct CDR3 sequences, approximately 39% recorded once. With respect to this clonotype: Its antigen is unidentified.

The individuals who served as donors were healthy Caucasians living in Russia, aged roughly 6 to 95. Approximately 9.2 milliliters was the volume of peripheral blood drawn from each donor. From germline, CDR1 is MNHNY and CDR2 SVGAGI (reference sequence). This CDR3 spans 16 amino acids. V lost 0 bases and J 2 bases, leaving 14 bases between the germline ends. Sequenced material: blood. The source of this sequence is a human donor in good health. The chain couples TRBV6-6 to TRBJ2-7; D might be TRBD1 or TRBD2, each matching 5 bases. The CDR3 region is CASSYSTGTVTYEQYF. CDR3 DNA: TGTGCCAGCAGTTACTCGACTGGGACGGTCACCTACGAGCAGTACTTC.